This T cell receptor beta chain came from a study of blood T cells in healthy people across ages. Every sample gave at least 5 micrograms of total RNA when it was extracted. The V gene lost 5 bases and the J gene lost 10 bases, with 18 bases spanning the gap. The length of the CDR3 is 15 residues. Germline V CDR1 and CDR2: SGHAT, FQNNGV. Together with a sample-barcoded 5' primer, a J-beta primer mix was included in a second PCR lasting roughly 6 to 12 cycles. The template-switch adaptor, which had 12 random nucleotides, put a tag on each cDNA molecule. TCRdb called the 5' RACE reads again in MiXCR, with one record for every CDR3 protein. Of some 900,000 distinct CDR3 sequences in the sample, 25% to 35% were seen once. Notes on the study in general: Leaving the PBMCs unsorted stopped any conclusive comparison of naive versus antigen-experienced cells.

A few counts support this clonotype. The antigen remains undetermined. The TCR sequence derives from a woman at least 80 years old in good health. The sample was blood. The rearrangement joins TRBV11-2 to TRBJ1-6; D possibly corresponds to TRBD1 (6 bases). DNA for the CDR3: TGTGCCAGCAGCCCCCTGGTGGGGCAGGGGTCACCCCTCCACTTT. It specifies CASSPLVGQGSPLHF.